This TCR beta chain was sequenced in a study of CD8+CD57+ T cells in acquired aplastic anemia. Study outcomes and limitations: Over 25 shared CD8+ CDR3s appeared highly expressed within patients' immunodominant clones.

Selection for sequencing was limited to patients who had shown CD8+CD57+ cell expansion by flow cytometry. When blood sampling took place, the patients had received no therapy. This clonotype came up a few times. Its matching antigen is unknown. This CDR3 is built from 15 residues. Germline V gene sequence: CDR1 LNHNV, CDR2 YYDKDF (reference sequence). V shed 3 bases and J 4 bases; nucleotides not matched to a gene: 6. Researchers used genomic DNA as the template to profile TCR beta VDJ and CDR3. Each CDR3 protein gets one entry after TCRdb re-called the reads with MiXCR. The sample lists about 120,000 distinct CDR3 sequences; over 30% were seen once.

The chain recombines TRBV15 with TRBJ2-3, with TRBD1 identical over 8 bases. Specimen: sorted CD4+, CD8+, or CD8+CD57+ T cells (not recorded which) from PBMCs. The TCR sequence derives from a human donor with aplastic anemia. The CDR3 DNA follows: TGTGCCACCAGCAGCCCCGGGACAGGCGCAGATACGCAGTATTTT. This gives the protein CATSSPGTGADTQYF.